This TCR beta chain originates from a study of T cell responses to AZD1222 COVID-19 vaccine. Sequenced by immunoSEQ multiplex PCR; TCRdb stores in-frame clones only, minus some. In the table there are roughly 120,000 clones, under 95% of which are singletons. The source material was peripheral blood, sampled 28 days after the second AZD1222 dose. The receptor was isolated from an adult who received the AZD1222 COVID-19 vaccine.

The CDR3 reads CASSLAPGLAAYEQYF. The CDR3 bases are TGTGCCAGCAGCTTGGCTCCGGGACTAGCTGCCTACGAGCAGTACTTC. The J gene is TRBJ2-7, the V gene TRBV5-5; 9 positions match TRBD2. With 0 bases clipped from V and 2 bases from J, the junction kept 6 bases outside the gene matches. Germline CDR1 and CDR2: SGHKS and YYEKEE (reference sequence). This CDR3 spans 16 amino acids. The full variable domain, rest sourced from reference TRBV5-5 and TRBJ2-7, is DAGVTQSPTHLIKTRGQQVTLRCSPISGHKSVSWYQQVLGQGPQFIFQYYEKEERGRGNFPDRFSARQFPNYSSELNVNALLLGDSALYLCASSLAPGLAAYEQYFGPGTRLTVT.